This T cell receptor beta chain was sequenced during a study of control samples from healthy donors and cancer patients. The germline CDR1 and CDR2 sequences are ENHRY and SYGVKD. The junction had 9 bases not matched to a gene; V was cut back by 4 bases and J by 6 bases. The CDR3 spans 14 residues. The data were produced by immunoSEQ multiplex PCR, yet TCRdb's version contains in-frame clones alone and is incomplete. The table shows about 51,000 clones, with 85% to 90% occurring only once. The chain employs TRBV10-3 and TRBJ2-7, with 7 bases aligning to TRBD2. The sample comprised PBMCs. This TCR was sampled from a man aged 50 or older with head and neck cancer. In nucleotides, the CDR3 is TGTGCCATCAGTGGTCGTCTAGCGGCGGGCGAGCAGTACTTC. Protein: CAISGRLAAGEQYF.